A selection of T cell receptor beta chains follows, all from one sample in a study of blood T cells in healthy people across ages. In TCRdb, the 5' RACE reads were re-called with MiXCR into one record per CDR3 protein. The sample records about 580,000 distinct CDR3 sequences, roughly 48% being singletons. What was sequenced was blood. The origin of the receptors is a man at least 80 years old in good health. The CDR3 runs from the conserved cysteine through the conserved F or W. Fields, in order: V gene, D gene, J gene, clone size, CDR3 protein, CDR3 DNA. D genes are given only for firm matches. Size is omitted from some rows. Given values are once, few, many or a class for expanded clones.

TRBV5-1	.	TRBJ1-1	few	CASSAYKTGSNTEAFF	TGCGCCAGCAGCGCCTACAAGACGGGGAGCAACACTGAAGCTTTCTTT
TRBV5-1	.	TRBJ2-1	.	CASKSGSSADEQFF	TGCGCCAGCAAGAGCGGGTCCTCCGCCGATGAGCAGTTCTTC
TRBV15	TRBD2	TRBJ2-5	few	CATRGGTSGAQETQYF	TGTGCCACCCGCGGAGGGACTAGCGGAGCTCAAGAGACCCAGTACTTC
TRBV6-6	.	TRBJ2-3	.	CALGAHGFFTDTQYF	TGTGCCCTTGGGGCCCACGGGTTCTTCACAGATACGCAGTATTTT
TRBV20-1	TRBD2	TRBJ2-1	.	CSARDPGTSGSYNEQFF	TGCAGTGCTAGAGACCCCGGGACTAGCGGCTCCTACAATGAGCAGTTCTTC
TRBV29-1	.	TRBJ2-3	many	CSVERTGSDTQYF	TGCAGCGTTGAACGTACGGGATCAGATACGCAGTATTTT
TRBV5-1	.	TRBJ2-4	few	CASSLFFATANIQYF	TGCGCCAGCAGCTTGTTTTTCGCGACCGCAAACATTCAGTACTTC
TRBV5-5	.	TRBJ2-7	.	CASSSLAVSSYEQYF	TGTGCCAGCAGCTCCTTAGCGGTAAGCTCCTACGAGCAGTACTTC
TRBV29-1	TRBD1	TRBJ2-1	few	CSGSTGGSYNEQFF	TGCAGCGGATCGACAGGGGGGTCCTACAATGAGCAGTTCTTC
TRBV7-2	.	TRBJ2-7	few	CASNPGLTYEQYF	TGTGCCAGCAACCCGGGACTGACCTACGAGCAGTACTTC
TRBV7-2	TRBD1	TRBJ1-1	.	CAGKRQGLDTEAFF	TGTGCCGGCAAACGACAGGGGTTGGACACTGAAGCTTTCTTT
TRBV5-1	TRBD1	TRBJ2-5	.	CASSFGQGIQETQYF	TGCGCCAGCAGCTTCGGACAGGGGATTCAAGAGACCCAGTACTTC
TRBV5-1	.	TRBJ2-5	.	CASNTDRTGTETQYF	TGCGCCAGCAACACGGATCGAACAGGGACCGAGACCCAGTACTTC
TRBV7-2	.	TRBJ2-7	.	CASSLGLLYEQYF	TGTGCCAGCAGCTTAGGTCTACTCTACGAGCAGTACTTC
TRBV5-5	TRBD1	TRBJ2-5	few	CASSSRDRGSQETQYF	TGTGCCAGCAGCTCCCGGGACAGGGGTTCGCAAGAGACCCAGTACTTC
TRBV12-3/TRBV12-4	TRBD1	TRBJ2-2	.	CASRRQGTTGELFF	TGTGCCAGCAGAAGACAGGGGACCACCGGGGAGCTGTTTTTT
TRBV6-2/TRBV6-3	.	TRBJ2-6	.	CASSPRESSGANVLTF	TGTGCCAGCAGTCCCCGGGAGAGCTCTGGGGCCAACGTCCTGACTTTC
TRBV7-2	.	TRBJ2-1	few	CASSSSAYSYNEQFF	TGTGCCAGCAGCTCGTCCGCGTACTCCTACAATGAGCAGTTCTTC